This is a list of T cell receptor beta chains from one sample in a study of blood T cell repertoires in COVID-19. TCRdb's table, derived via immunoSEQ multiplex PCR, lists solely in-frame clones and lacks some. The profile covers under 200,000 clones, with about 88% appearing a single time and approximately 0.77% taken by the ten largest. The sequenced sample consisted of PBMCs or T cells enriched from blood (not recorded which). Source of these receptors: a woman between 18 and 30 years old who had recovered from COVID-19. Both conserved end residues are part of each CDR3. A D gene is named only where the DNA matches it firmly. Clone sizes are given selectively: once, few, many, or a class where the clone is expanded.

clone_size: .
d_call: .
v_call: TRBV5-4
j_call: TRBJ2-7
cdr3_aa: CASSLYRDSYEQYF
cdr3_nt: TGTGCCAGCAGCTTGTACAGGGACTCCTACGAGCAGTACTTC

clone_size: .
d_call: .
v_call: TRBV4-3
j_call: TRBJ1-1
cdr3_aa: CASSQLAGEEEAFF
cdr3_nt: TGCGCCAGCAGCCAACTTGCAGGTGAAGAGGAAGCTTTCTTT

clone_size: .
d_call: TRBD1
v_call: TRBV7-2
j_call: TRBJ2-7
cdr3_aa: CASSPPGQDYEQYF
cdr3_nt: TGTGCCAGCAGCCCCCCGGGACAGGACTACGAGCAGTACTTC

clone_size: .
d_call: TRBD2
v_call: TRBV5-1
j_call: TRBJ2-7
cdr3_aa: CASSLDLTSGPPYEQYF
cdr3_nt: TGCGCCAGCAGCTTGGACCTTACTAGCGGGCCCCCCTACGAGCAGTACTTC

clone_size: .
d_call: TRBD2
v_call: TRBV7-8
j_call: TRBJ2-1
cdr3_aa: CASSLGGPLAETYNEQFF
cdr3_nt: TGTGCCAGCAGCTTAGGAGGTCCGCTAGCGGAGACCTACAATGAGCAGTTCTTC

clone_size: .
d_call: .
v_call: TRBV5-5
j_call: TRBJ1-5
cdr3_aa: CASSFGAASNQPQHF
cdr3_nt: TGTGCCAGCAGCTTTGGGGCAGCAAGCAATCAGCCCCAGCATTTT

clone_size: .
d_call: .
v_call: TRBV7-8
j_call: TRBJ1-4
cdr3_aa: CASSLVAFPGTNEKLFF
cdr3_nt: TGTGCCAGCAGCTTAGTAGCCTTCCCAGGGACTAATGAAAAACTGTTTTTT

clone_size: .
d_call: TRBD1
v_call: TRBV9
j_call: TRBJ1-1
cdr3_aa: CASSGGTGVGSTEAFF
cdr3_nt: TGTGCCAGCAGCGGCGGGACAGGGGTAGGGTCCACTGAAGCTTTCTTT

clone_size: .
d_call: .
v_call: TRBV5-4
j_call: TRBJ2-5
cdr3_aa: CASSLRRSLETQYF
cdr3_nt: TGTGCCAGCAGCTTGAGGAGGAGTCTCGAGACCCAGTACTTC

clone_size: .
d_call: TRBD2
v_call: TRBV5-1
j_call: TRBJ2-1
cdr3_aa: CASSLLGGRSYNEQFF
cdr3_nt: TGCGCCAGCAGCTTGTTAGGCGGGAGGAGTTACAATGAGCAGTTCTTC

clone_size: .
d_call: .
v_call: TRBV2
j_call: TRBJ1-1
cdr3_aa: CASSRDLTEAFF
cdr3_nt: TGTGCCAGCAGCAGGGATCTCACTGAAGCTTTCTTT

clone_size: .
d_call: .
v_call: TRBV6-6
j_call: TRBJ1-4
cdr3_aa: CASSYKPGNEKLFF
cdr3_nt: TGTGCCAGCAGTTACAAGCCAGGGAATGAAAAACTGTTTTTT

clone_size: .
d_call: TRBD1
v_call: TRBV28
j_call: TRBJ2-5
cdr3_aa: CASSPGQGRETQYF
cdr3_nt: TGTGCCAGCAGTCCGGGACAGGGACGAGAGACCCAGTACTTC

clone_size: .
d_call: .
v_call: TRBV6-4
j_call: TRBJ2-3
cdr3_aa: CASSDSYGGSTDTQYF
cdr3_nt: TGTGCCAGCAGTGACTCCTACGGGGGTTCGACAGATACGCAGTATTTT

clone_size: .
d_call: .
v_call: TRBV7-9
j_call: TRBJ1-2
cdr3_aa: CASSDGRETSGYTF
cdr3_nt: TGTGCCAGCAGCGACGGCAGGGAAACGTCGGGCTACACCTTC

clone_size: .
d_call: TRBD2
v_call: TRBV27
j_call: TRBJ2-1
cdr3_aa: CASSFIAGGLNEQFF
cdr3_nt: TGTGCCAGCAGTTTTATCGCGGGAGGCCTCAATGAGCAGTTCTTC

clone_size: once
d_call: TRBD1
v_call: TRBV27
j_call: TRBJ2-1
cdr3_aa: CASSFSRTGLEQFF
cdr3_nt: TGTGCCAGCAGTTTTTCTCGGACAGGCCTTGAGCAGTTCTTC

clone_size: .
d_call: .
v_call: TRBV4-2
j_call: TRBJ2-1
cdr3_aa: CASSQEEQLDNEQFF
cdr3_nt: TGTGCCAGCAGCCAAGAAGAACAGTTGGACAATGAGCAGTTCTTC

clone_size: .
d_call: .
v_call: TRBV12-5
j_call: TRBJ2-1
cdr3_aa: CASALGLGFSEQFF
cdr3_nt: TGTGCTAGTGCCCTGGGACTGGGGTTTTCTGAGCAGTTCTTC

clone_size: .
d_call: TRBD2
v_call: TRBV9
j_call: TRBJ2-3
cdr3_aa: CASSEGLAGITDTQYF
cdr3_nt: TGTGCCAGCAGCGAGGGACTAGCGGGGATCACAGATACGCAGTATTTT

clone_size: .
d_call: TRBD1
v_call: TRBV6-5
j_call: TRBJ2-7
cdr3_aa: CASSPGTGREQYF
cdr3_nt: TGTGCCAGCAGTCCCGGGACAGGTCGGGAGCAGTACTTC

clone_size: .
d_call: .
v_call: TRBV7-3
j_call: TRBJ2-4
cdr3_aa: CASSLMHQSGAKNIQYF
cdr3_nt: TGTGCCAGCAGCTTAATGCATCAGTCAGGAGCCAAAAACATTCAGTACTTC